Described below is a single T cell receptor beta chain sequence and its context. These data come from a study of blood T cell repertoires in COVID-19. This CDR3 has 16 residues. Trimming took off 0 bases at V and 5 bases at J, with 14 bases between the two ends. Germline CDR1 reads MGHRA; CDR2 reads YSYEKL. Method: immunoSEQ multiplex PCR; TCRdb's copy keeps in-frame clones and lacks some. The sample lists under 200,000 clones, 70% to 80% occurring once. Material: peripheral blood. The clonotype originates from a middle-aged woman with COVID-19, enrolled during active disease. This rearrangement joins TRBV4-1 to TRBJ1-5; the D gene is possibly TRBD1 (6 bases). The CDR3 region has the DNA TGCGCCAGCAGCCAAGATTCGGCCGGGGGGCATCAGCCCCAGCATTTT. Translating it yields CASSQDSAGGHQPQHF.